Reported below is one TCR beta chain. Source study methods: Reference gene primer amplification yielded estimated nucleated cell counts. The assay was immunoSEQ multiplex PCR, and TCRdb's table has in-frame clones only and misses some. The DNA gave D and trimming, while V, J and clone size come from that table. The repertoire holds about 250,000 clones, with just under 85% as singletons. The sample comes from a study of blood T cell repertoires in COVID-19. About the study: Acute and convalescent COVID-19 specimens originated in the United States, Italy and Spain.

The sample taken for sequencing was peripheral blood. This TCR came from a man older than 75 with acute or convalescent COVID-19.

The CDR3 bases are TGTGCCAGCAGCCGCCGAACAGGGAACACTGAAGCTTTCTTT. Translated: CASSRRTGNTEAFF. The rearrangement uses TRBV7-2 and TRBJ1-1; perhaps TRBD1 as D (5 bases). V shed 5 bases and J shed 1 base, with 11 bases lying between them. CDR3 length equals 14 residues. Germline loops: CDR1 SGHTA, CDR2 FQGNSA.